The sequence of this T cell receptor beta chain was determined in a study of T cells in Graves' hyperthyroidism and ophthalmopathy. In this sample, this clonotype turned up many times. Germline V gives CDR1 SEHNR, CDR2 FQNEAQ (reference sequence). The CDR3 is 15 amino acids. Trimming took 4 bases from V and 7 from J, leaving 18 bases between them. RNA transcripts provided the source from which TCR beta CDR3 regions were amplified. Researchers ran a first-round RT-PCR on the TCR CDR3 using the HTBI primer set. TCRdb ran MiXCR on the multiplex PCR reads and lists one entry per CDR3 protein. The sample lists hundreds of thousands of distinct CDR3 sequences, 14% to 15% occurring once.

The J gene is TRBJ2-3, the V gene TRBV7-9; TRBD1 is a possible D gene (6 bases). Sequencing was carried out using blood. The TCR was taken from a man aged 18 to 35 with Graves' ophthalmopathy. The CDR3 spells CASSSLDSLAYTQYF. CDR3 DNA: TGTGCCAGCAGCTCCCTGGACAGCTTAGCCTATACGCAGTATTTT.